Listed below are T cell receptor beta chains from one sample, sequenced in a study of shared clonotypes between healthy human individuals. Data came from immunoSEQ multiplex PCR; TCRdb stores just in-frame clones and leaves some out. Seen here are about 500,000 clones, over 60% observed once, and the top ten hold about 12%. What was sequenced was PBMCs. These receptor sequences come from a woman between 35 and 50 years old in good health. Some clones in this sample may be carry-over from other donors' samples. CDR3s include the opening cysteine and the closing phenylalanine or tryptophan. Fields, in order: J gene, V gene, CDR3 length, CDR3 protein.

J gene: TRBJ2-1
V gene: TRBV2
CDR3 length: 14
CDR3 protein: CASSDGLLGDEQFF

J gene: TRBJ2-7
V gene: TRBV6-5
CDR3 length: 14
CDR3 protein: CASSYSRVSYEQYF

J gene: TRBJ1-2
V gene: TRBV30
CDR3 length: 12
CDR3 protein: CAWTGSHYGYTF

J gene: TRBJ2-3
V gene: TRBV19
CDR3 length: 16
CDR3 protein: CASSPLSGRGTDTQYF

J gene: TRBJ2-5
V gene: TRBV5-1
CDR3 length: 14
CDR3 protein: CASSETGIQETQYF

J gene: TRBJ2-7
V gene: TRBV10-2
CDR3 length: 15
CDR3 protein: CASSDEAGLTYEQYF

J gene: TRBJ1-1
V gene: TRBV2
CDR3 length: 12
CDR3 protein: CASSLNRWEAFF

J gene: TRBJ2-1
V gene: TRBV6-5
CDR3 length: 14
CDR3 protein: CASSSQLGVNEQFF

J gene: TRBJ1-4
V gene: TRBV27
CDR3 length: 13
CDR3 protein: CASRTGGNEKLFF

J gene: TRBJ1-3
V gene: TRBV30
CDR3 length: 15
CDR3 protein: CAWRTQGAAGNTIYF

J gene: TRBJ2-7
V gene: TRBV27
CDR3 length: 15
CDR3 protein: CASTPTGLPTYEQYF

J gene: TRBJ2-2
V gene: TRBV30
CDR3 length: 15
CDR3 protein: CAWEGGLAGTGELFF

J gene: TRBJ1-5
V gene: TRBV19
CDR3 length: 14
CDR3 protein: CASSSGTHNQPQHF

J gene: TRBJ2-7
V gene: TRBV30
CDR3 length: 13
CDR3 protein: CAWSVRWSDEQYF

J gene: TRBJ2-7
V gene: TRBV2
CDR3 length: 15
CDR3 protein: CASSADRNPHYEQYF

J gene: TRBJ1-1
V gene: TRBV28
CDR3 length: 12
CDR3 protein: CASRRTGTEAFF

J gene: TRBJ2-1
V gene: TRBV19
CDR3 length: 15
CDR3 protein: CASSISLAIYNEQFF

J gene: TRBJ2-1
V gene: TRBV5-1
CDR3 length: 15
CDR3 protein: CASSPLGGVNNEQFF

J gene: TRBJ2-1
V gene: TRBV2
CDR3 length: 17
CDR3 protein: CASKGRTSGGSYNEQFF

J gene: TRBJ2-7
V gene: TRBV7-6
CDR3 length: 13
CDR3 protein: CASSLAGPYEQYF

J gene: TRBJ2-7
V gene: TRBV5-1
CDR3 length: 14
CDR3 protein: CASSFGLGLWEQYF

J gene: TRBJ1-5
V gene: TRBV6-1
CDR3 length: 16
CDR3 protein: CASSEVRDTSNQPQHF

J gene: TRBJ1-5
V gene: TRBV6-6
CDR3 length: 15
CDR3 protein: CASSYIGTGDQPQHF

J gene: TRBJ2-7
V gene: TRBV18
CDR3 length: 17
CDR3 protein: CASSRRTDPFTPYEQYF

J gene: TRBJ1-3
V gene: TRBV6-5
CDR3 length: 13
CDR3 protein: CASCPSGGNTIYF